This entry lists 2 T cell receptor beta chains sequenced from one sample in a study of post-analysis software for immune sequencing data. Study findings and constraints: A handful of TRBV segments occurring more often in patients than controls included TRBV5-6, TRBV5-1 and TRBV20-1.

Which antigens these TCRs recognize remains unknown. TCR beta cDNA libraries included unique molecular identifiers. MiXCR, run by TCRdb on the PCR reads, gives a single entry per CDR3 protein. The sample has about half a million distinct CDR3 sequences; 40% to 55% are singletons. The source material was blood. Receptor source: a girl under 18 with multiple sclerosis.

There are a few counts of this clonotype. V and J are TRBV2 and TRBJ2-7; no clear D gene. Between the trimmed V and J ends, which lost 3 bases and 3 bases, there was a span of 9 bases. The CDR3 sequence is 13 residues long. Germline lookup yields CDR1 SNHLY and CDR2 FYNNEI. CDR3 DNA sequence: TGTGCCAGCAGTGATGTAGGAAACTACGAGCAGTACTTC. It yields the protein CASSDVGNYEQYF.

CDR3 nucleotide sequence: TGTGCCAGCAGTCCCGGGGACCTTGACCGCGAAACGTTTTTT. Its translation is CASSPGDLDRETFF. J is TRBJ1-4 and V is TRBV12-3 or TRBV12-4, with a weak D call TRBD1 (5 bases). With 5 bases removed from V and 16 bases from J, the gap between germline ends came to 23 bases. The CDR3 loop spans 14 amino acids.